These T cell receptor beta chains were read from a single sample in a study of T cells in Graves' hyperthyroidism and ophthalmopathy. TCRdb itself ran the multiplex PCR reads through MiXCR, one entry per CDR3 protein. The profile shows some 400,000 distinct CDR3 sequences, about 18% of them singletons. Sequences were obtained from blood. The receptors here all came from a young woman with Graves' hyperthyroidism. Each CDR3 is given with its conserved first and last residue. The order of the fields is V gene, J gene, clone size, D gene, CDR3 protein, CDR3 DNA. A D gene is named only where the DNA matches it firmly. The size of a clone is reported for some rows only, either as once, few or many, or as a class for expanded clones.

>TRBV20-1|TRBJ1-5|-|-
CSAARGNQPQHF
TGCAGTGCCGCCAGGGGCAATCAGCCCCAGCATTTT
>TRBV5-1|TRBJ2-2|many|-
CASSFTLGTGELFF
TGCGCCAGCTCCTTCACTCTGGGGACCGGGGAGCTGTTTTTT
>TRBV27|TRBJ2-5|many|-
CASRGWGGVEETQYF
TGTGCCAGCAGAGGTTGGGGTGGGGTCGAAGAGACCCAGTACTTC
>TRBV6-5|TRBJ1-2|many|TRBD1
CASSYSTGAYGYTF
TGTGCCAGCAGTTACTCGACAGGGGCCTATGGCTACACCTTC
>TRBV24-1|TRBJ1-5|many|-
CATSDLGTIYYQPQHF
TGTGCCACCAGTGATTTGGGCACGATATACTATCAGCCCCAGCATTTT
>TRBV6-5|TRBJ2-5|many|-
CASSSIRRETQYF
TGTGCCAGCAGTTCGATTAGGCGGGAGACCCAGTACTTC
>TRBV4-1|TRBJ1-1|many|-
CASSLLPETEAFF
TGTGCCAGCAGTTTACTACCTGAAACTGAAGCTTTCTTT
>TRBV6-5|TRBJ1-1|-|TRBD1
CASSYSTGANTEAFF
TGTGCCAGCAGTTACTCGACAGGGGCGAACACTGAAGCTTTCTTT
>TRBV12-3/TRBV12-4|TRBJ1-6|-|-
CASSSVGRNSPLHF
TGTGCCAGCAGTTCCGTGGGGAGGAATTCACCCCTCCACTTT
>TRBV27|TRBJ1-6|-|-
CASSSGPAASSPLHF
TGTGCCAGCAGTTCCGGGCCCGCCGCGAGTTCACCCCTCCACTTT
>TRBV27|TRBJ2-7|once|-
CASSLTGRAPYEQYF
TGTGCCAGCAGCCTCACGGGACGCGCACCCTACGAGCAGTACTTC
>TRBV6-2/TRBV6-3|TRBJ2-5|many|-
CASSYSSNPKYETQYF
TGTGCCAGCAGTTACTCCTCGAATCCCAAGTATGAGACCCAGTACTTC
>TRBV25-1|TRBJ1-3|-|-
CARKRNTIYF
TGTGCCCGCAAGAGGAACACCATATATTTT
>TRBV5-5|TRBJ1-2|-|-
CASSFTPDPVYTF
TGTGCCAGCAGCTTCACCCCGGACCCTGTCTACACCTTC
>TRBV6-1|TRBJ2-6|-|-
CASSRDTSFSGANVLTF
TGTGCCAGCAGCCGGGACACCTCTTTCTCTGGGGCCAACGTCCTGACTTTC
>TRBV5-1|TRBJ2-7|many|-
CASSAQGAYEQYF
TGCGCCAGCAGCGCACAAGGGGCCTACGAGCAGTACTTC
>TRBV6-2/TRBV6-3|TRBJ1-2|many|-
CASSSPRTALPNYGYTF
TGTGCCAGCAGTTCCCCACGGACGGCCCTTCCTAACTATGGCTACACCTTC
>TRBV12-3/TRBV12-4|TRBJ2-5|many|-
CASSSAPPPKQETQYF
TGTGCCAGCAGCTCAGCACCCCCTCCAAAACAAGAGACCCAGTACTTC
>TRBV3-1|TRBJ1-2|many|-
CASSPGTRNYGYTF
TGTGCCAGCAGCCCCGGGACACGGAACTATGGCTACACCTTC
>TRBV18|TRBJ2-7|-|-
CASSPRQNTYEQYF
TGTGCCAGCTCACCCCGACAGAACACCTACGAGCAGTACTTC
>TRBV2|TRBJ1-5|many|-
CASSERGRQAQPQHF
TGTGCCAGCAGTGAAAGGGGACGACAGGCGCAGCCCCAGCATTTT
>TRBV28|TRBJ1-5|many|-
CASSLARWGAPHQPQHF
TGTGCCAGCAGTTTAGCCAGGTGGGGGGCCCCGCATCAGCCCCAGCATTTT
>TRBV9|TRBJ1-1|many|-
CASSVVGRMNTEAFF
TGTGCCAGCAGCGTAGTGGGCCGGATGAACACTGAAGCTTTCTTT
>TRBV4-1|TRBJ2-7|many|-
CASSPLQVSFYEQYF
TGCGCCAGCAGCCCACTACAGGTATCCTTCTACGAGCAGTACTTC
>TRBV20-1|TRBJ1-2|many|TRBD1
CSAKPGQSNYGYTF
TGCAGTGCTAAGCCGGGACAGTCTAACTATGGCTACACCTTC
>TRBV7-7|TRBJ1-5|many|-
CASSLVADGLSNQPQHF
TGTGCTAGCAGCTTAGTGGCAGACGGGCTTAGCAATCAGCCCCAGCATTTT
>TRBV15|TRBJ2-5|many|-
CATSRTPETQYF
TGTGCCACCAGCAGGACTCCAGAGACCCAGTACTTC
>TRBV15|TRBJ1-5|many|-
CATSSAPSSQPQHF
TGTGCCACCAGCAGTGCCCCGAGCAGTCAGCCCCAGCATTTT
>TRBV4-1|TRBJ1-2|many|TRBD1
CASSQPGQGHYGYTF
TGCGCCAGCAGCCAACCCGGACAGGGACACTATGGCTACACCTTC
>TRBV6-2/TRBV6-3|TRBJ2-5|-|-
CASRPQTQETQYF
TGTGCCAGCAGACCACAAACACAAGAGACCCAGTACTTC
>TRBV4-2|TRBJ2-4|many|-
CASSQVPQNIQYF
TGTGCCAGCAGCCAAGTACCCCAAAACATTCAGTACTTC
>TRBV15|TRBJ2-7|many|-
CATSRGQTYEQYF
TGTGCCACCAGCAGAGGACAGACCTACGAGCAGTACTTC
>TRBV10-3|TRBJ1-2|many|TRBD1
CAISGTGNYGYTF
TGTGCCATCAGTGGGACAGGGAACTATGGCTACACCTTC
>TRBV4-1|TRBJ2-2|many|TRBD1
CASSQQDRGQVGELFF
TGCGCCAGCAGCCAGCAAGACAGGGGGCAGGTCGGGGAGCTGTTTTTT
>TRBV29-1|TRBJ2-7|many|-
CSVEDRSSYEQYF
TGCAGCGTTGAAGACAGGAGCTCCTACGAGCAGTACTTC
>TRBV27|TRBJ2-2|many|TRBD2
CASRQSGGATGELFF
TGTGCCAGCAGACAAAGCGGGGGGGCCACCGGGGAGCTGTTTTTT
>TRBV7-2|TRBJ1-1|many|-
CASSRGGSNTEAFF
TGTGCCAGCAGCAGGGGGGGGTCGAACACTGAAGCTTTCTTT
>TRBV24-1|TRBJ2-2|-|-
CATSGAGELFF
TGTGCCACCAGTGGGGCCGGGGAGCTGTTTTTT
>TRBV10-3|TRBJ2-7|few|TRBD1
CAISGGQGYEQYF
TGTGCCATCAGCGGGGGACAGGGCTACGAGCAGTACTTC
>TRBV4-1|TRBJ1-2|many|-
CASSQMMLRHYGYTF
TGCGCCAGCAGCCAAATGATGTTAAGACACTATGGCTACACCTTC
>TRBV20-1|TRBJ1-2|many|TRBD1
CSASRGQGLNYGYTF
TGCAGTGCTTCGAGGGGACAGGGGCTGAACTATGGCTACACCTTC
>TRBV20-1|TRBJ1-5|many|-
CSARGKGEYSNQPQHF
TGCAGTGCTAGGGGTAAGGGGGAGTATAGCAATCAGCCCCAGCATTTT
>TRBV6-1|TRBJ1-2|-|TRBD1
CASSPRQGGWNGYTF
TGTGCCAGCAGTCCCCGACAGGGCGGGTGGAATGGCTACACCTTC
>TRBV6-5|TRBJ2-7|many|TRBD1
CASSYRQGAYEQYF
TGTGCCAGCAGTTACAGGCAGGGGGCCTACGAGCAGTACTTC
>TRBV12-3/TRBV12-4|TRBJ2-5|many|-
CASSFGGRLETQYF
TGTGCCAGCAGTTTTGGGGGCCGTCTAGAGACCCAGTACTTC
>TRBV27|TRBJ2-7|many|TRBD1
CASSWEGGEPYEQYF
TGTGCCAGCAGTTGGGAAGGGGGCGAGCCCTACGAGCAGTACTTC
>TRBV6-1|TRBJ1-4|-|-
CAAGWGGDEKLFF
TGTGCCGCCGGGTGGGGCGGCGATGAAAAACTGTTTTTT
>TRBV6-1|TRBJ2-7|-|-
CASSESRWGSIYEQYF
TGTGCCAGCAGTGAATCACGGTGGGGCAGCATTTACGAGCAGTACTTC
>TRBV12-3/TRBV12-4|TRBJ1-5|many|TRBD1
CASSSRDRVGNQPQHF
TGTGCCAGCAGTAGCCGGGACAGGGTGGGAAATCAGCCCCAGCATTTT
>TRBV12-3/TRBV12-4|TRBJ2-7|many|TRBD2
CASRRGGGTYEQYF
TGTGCCAGCCGTCGCGGCGGGGGAACGTACGAGCAGTACTTC